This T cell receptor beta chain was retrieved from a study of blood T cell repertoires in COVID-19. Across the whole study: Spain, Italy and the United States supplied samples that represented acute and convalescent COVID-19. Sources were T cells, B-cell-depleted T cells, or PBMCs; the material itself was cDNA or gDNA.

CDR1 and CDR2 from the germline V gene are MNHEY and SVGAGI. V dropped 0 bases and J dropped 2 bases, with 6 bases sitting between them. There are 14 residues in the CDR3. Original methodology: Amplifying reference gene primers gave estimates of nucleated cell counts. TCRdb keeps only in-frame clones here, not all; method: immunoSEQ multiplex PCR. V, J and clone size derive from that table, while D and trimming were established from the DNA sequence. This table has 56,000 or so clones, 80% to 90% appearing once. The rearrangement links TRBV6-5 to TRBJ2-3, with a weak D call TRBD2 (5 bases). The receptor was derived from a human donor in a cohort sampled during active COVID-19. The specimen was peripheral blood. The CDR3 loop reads CASSYSEVTDTQYF. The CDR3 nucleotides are TGTGCCAGCAGTTACTCGGAGGTCACAGATACGCAGTATTTT.